The rows below give T cell receptor beta chains drawn from one sample of a study of radiation and T cells in renal cell carcinoma. Profiled with immunoSEQ multiplex PCR; TCRdb holds only in-frame clones, not every one. The repertoire holds approximately 49,000 clones, with 75% to 85% as singletons. This material consisted of blood, taken from a patient whose treatment included radiotherapy and nephrectomy. The receptors derive from a woman in her 70s with renal cell carcinoma. CDR3s include the opening cysteine and the closing phenylalanine or tryptophan. The order of the fields is V gene, clone size, J gene, D gene, CDR3 protein, CDR3 DNA. D genes are given only for firm matches. Size is omitted from some rows. Given values are once, few, many or a class for expanded clones.

TRBV29-1	NA	TRBJ1-3	NA	CSVGVDRSGNTIYF	TGCAGCGTTGGGGTCGACAGGTCTGGAAACACCATATATTTT
TRBV6-1	NA	TRBJ1-1	NA	CASRSSAGTEAFF	TGTGCCAGCAGATCCAGCGCGGGCACTGAAGCTTTCTTT
TRBV9	NA	TRBJ1-4	NA	CASSPGDVGKLFF	TGTGCCAGCAGCCCCGGGGATGTGGGGAAACTGTTTTTT
TRBV7-9	NA	TRBJ1-4	TRBD1	CASSRTGSDEKLFF	TGTGCCAGCAGCCGGACAGGGTCCGATGAAAAACTGTTTTTT
TRBV7-9	NA	TRBJ1-2	TRBD1	CASSWDSLSYTF	TGTGCCAGCAGCTGGGACAGCCTGAGCTACACCTTC
TRBV21-1	NA	TRBJ2-7	NA	CASSKALRTAVLRSYEQYF	TGTGCCAGCAGCAAAGCTTTAAGGACGGCGGTTCTGCGTTCCTACGAGCAGTACTTC
TRBV6-1	NA	TRBJ2-7	NA	CASSLTGMSFYEQYF	TGTGCCAGCAGCTTAACAGGGATGTCTTTCTACGAGCAGTACTTC
TRBV7-9	few	TRBJ2-7	NA	CASSVYNGNYEQYF	TGTGCCAGCAGCGTATACAACGGCAACTACGAGCAGTACTTC
TRBV9	NA	TRBJ1-1	NA	CASSVGGQGRGTEAFF	TGTGCCAGCAGCGTAGGAGGGCAGGGGCGGGGGACTGAAGCTTTCTTT
TRBV4-3	NA	TRBJ2-7	NA	CASSQDRVGPYEQYF	TGCGCCAGCAGCCAAGATCGGGTAGGCCCCTACGAGCAGTACTTC
TRBV29-1	NA	TRBJ2-5	TRBD1	CSGDEGAQETQYF	TGCAGCGGTGACGAGGGGGCCCAAGAGACCCAGTACTTC
TRBV18	NA	TRBJ2-7	NA	CASSPPTAAVIGDEQYF	TGTGCCAGCTCACCCCCAACCGCCGCTGTGATAGGGGACGAGCAGTACTTC
TRBV29-1	NA	TRBJ1-2	TRBD1	CSVGQGGYTF	TGCAGCGTGGGACAGGGAGGCTACACCTTC
TRBV5-1	NA	TRBJ1-1	TRBD1	CASRGQGAGTEAFF	TGCGCCAGCAGGGGACAGGGGGCAGGCACTGAAGCTTTCTTT
TRBV4-1	NA	TRBJ1-2	TRBD1	CASSQTPGTGLGYTF	TGCGCCAGCAGCCAAACCCCCGGGACAGGCCTTGGCTACACCTTC
TRBV5-1	NA	TRBJ2-1	TRBD2	CASSLGGGLAEGGYEQFF	TGCGCCAGCAGCTTGGGAGGCGGACTAGCGGAGGGAGGCTATGAGCAGTTCTTC
TRBV4-3	NA	TRBJ2-2	TRBD2	CASSYSGRSGELFF	TGCGCCAGCAGCTATAGCGGGAGAAGCGGGGAGCTGTTTTTT
TRBV6-6	NA	TRBJ2-6	NA	CASSYDVSGANVLTF	TGTGCCAGCAGTTACGACGTTTCTGGGGCCAACGTCCTGACTTTC
TRBV4-1	NA	TRBJ2-3	NA	CASSQTPVGGRWQDTQYF	TGCGCCAGCAGCCAAACCCCGGTGGGGGGGCGTTGGCAAGATACGCAGTATTTT
TRBV5-6	NA	TRBJ1-1	NA	CASSSPGGHEAFF	TGTGCCAGCAGCTCACCCGGGGGGCACGAGGCTTTCTTT
TRBV13	NA	TRBJ2-7	NA	CASSPTLGSDEQYF	TGTGCCAGCAGCCCGACCCTAGGAAGCGACGAGCAGTACTTC
TRBV5-6	NA	TRBJ1-1	NA	CASRHGTAEAFF	TGTGCCAGCAGACACGGGACCGCCGAAGCTTTCTTT
TRBV2	NA	TRBJ2-7	NA	CASSESGAAGGIEQYF	TGTGCCAGCAGTGAATCGGGCGCTGCTGGGGGAATCGAGCAGTACTTC
TRBV6-5	NA	TRBJ1-1	NA	CASSYSGLVNTEAFF	TGTGCCAGCAGTTACTCGGGGCTAGTGAACACTGAAGCTTTCTTT
TRBV6-5	NA	TRBJ1-3	NA	CASSGSGNTIYF	TGTGCCAGCAGTGGATCTGGAAACACCATATATTTT
TRBV27	NA	TRBJ1-5	NA	CASSLWGGNQPQHF	TGTGCCAGCAGTTTGTGGGGGGGCAATCAGCCCCAGCATTTT
TRBV5-8	once	TRBJ1-5	NA	CASSLFPGSQHF	TGTGCCAGCAGCTTGTTCCCGGGATCCCAGCATTTT
TRBV5-8	NA	TRBJ1-5	NA	CASRPTGNQPQHF	TGTGCCAGCAGACCCACAGGGAATCAGCCCCAGCATTTT
TRBV4-3	NA	TRBJ2-7	NA	CASSQDILLRGPTYEQYF	TGCGCCAGCAGCCAAGACATCCTCTTGAGAGGGCCAACCTACGAGCAGTACTTC
TRBV19	NA	TRBJ1-2	TRBD1	CASSMQGAIYGYTF	TGTGCCAGTAGTATGCAGGGGGCGATCTATGGCTACACCTTC
TRBV14	NA	TRBJ2-3	NA	CASSQLSDTQYF	TGTGCCAGCAGCCAACTTTCAGATACGCAGTATTTT
TRBV30	NA	TRBJ2-5	NA	CAWSVGSSGGRETQYF	TGTGCCTGGAGTGTAGGGTCGTCAGGGGGGAGAGAGACCCAGTACTTC
TRBV5-1	few	TRBJ2-1	TRBD2	CASSITGTSGLRSSYNEQFF	TGCGCCAGCAGCATAACCGGGACTAGCGGGCTCCGAAGCTCCTACAATGAGCAGTTCTTC
TRBV9	few	TRBJ2-6	NA	CASSLDGASGANVLTF	TGTGCCAGCAGCCTAGACGGGGCCTCTGGGGCCAACGTCCTGACTTTC
TRBV11-2	few	TRBJ2-5	TRBD1	CASSLSVLGQGIQETQYF	TGTGCCAGCAGCTTAAGTGTCTTAGGACAGGGGATCCAAGAGACCCAGTACTTC
TRBV15	NA	TRBJ1-1	TRBD1	CATSTEDRVKTEAFF	TGTGCCACCAGCACCGAGGACAGGGTTAAGACTGAAGCTTTCTTT
TRBV5-4	NA	TRBJ2-7	NA	CASSTPGPNYEQYF	TGTGCCAGCAGTACTCCGGGACCCAACTACGAGCAGTACTTC
TRBV5-4	NA	TRBJ2-1	NA	CASSLDLGSNNEQFF	TGTGCCAGCAGCCTGGACCTGGGAAGTAACAATGAGCAGTTCTTC
TRBV30	NA	TRBJ2-3	NA	CAWSAPRSENTDTQYF	TGTGCCTGGAGCGCTCCTCGCAGCGAAAACACAGATACGCAGTATTTT
TRBV10-3	NA	TRBJ1-5	TRBD1	CAISENQGEQPQHF	TGTGCCATCAGTGAGAATCAGGGGGAACAGCCCCAGCATTTT
TRBV5-1	NA	TRBJ1-4	NA	CASRRQTTNEKLFF	TGCGCCAGCAGGCGGCAGACGACTAATGAAAAACTGTTTTTT
TRBV4-3	NA	TRBJ2-7	NA	CASSQVQGYEQYF	TGCGCCAGCAGCCAGGTACAGGGATACGAGCAGTACTTC
TRBV6-1	NA	TRBJ1-5	TRBD1	CASRETGVDSNQPQHF	TGTGCCAGTAGAGAAACAGGGGTAGATAGCAATCAGCCCCAGCATTTT
TRBV5-1	NA	TRBJ1-2	NA	CASSRDNLSYTF	TGCGCCAGCAGCAGGGACAATTTGAGCTACACCTTC
TRBV6-5	NA	TRBJ2-1	TRBD2	CASSFLAGGPNEQFF	TGTGCCAGCAGTTTTCTAGCGGGGGGGCCCAATGAGCAGTTCTTC
TRBV30	once	TRBJ2-2	TRBD2	CAWMSAGDTGELFF	TGTGCCTGGATGTCAGCGGGAGACACCGGGGAGCTGTTTTTT
TRBV19	NA	TRBJ2-7	TRBD1	CASRKGQGAVSEQYF	TGTGCCAGTAGAAAAGGACAGGGGGCTGTAAGCGAGCAGTACTTC